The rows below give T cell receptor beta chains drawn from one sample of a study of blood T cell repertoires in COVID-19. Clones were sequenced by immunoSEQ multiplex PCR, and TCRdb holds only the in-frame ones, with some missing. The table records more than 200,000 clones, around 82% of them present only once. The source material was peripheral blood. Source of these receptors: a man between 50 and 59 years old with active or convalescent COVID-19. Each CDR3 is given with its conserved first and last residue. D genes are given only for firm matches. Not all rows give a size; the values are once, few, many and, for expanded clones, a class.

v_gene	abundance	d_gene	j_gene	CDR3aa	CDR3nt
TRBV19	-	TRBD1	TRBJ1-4	CASSISGTGVERLFF	TGTGCCAGTAGTATCTCCGGGACAGGGGTCGAAAGACTGTTTTTT
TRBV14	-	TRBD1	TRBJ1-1	CASSRQGAKTEAFF	TGTGCCAGCAGCCGTCAGGGGGCGAAAACTGAAGCTTTCTTT
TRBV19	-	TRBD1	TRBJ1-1	CAIPTGEAEAFF	TGTGCCATTCCGACAGGGGAGGCTGAAGCTTTCTTT
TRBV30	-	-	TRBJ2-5	CAWSPRETQYF	TGTGCCTGGAGCCCCCGAGAGACCCAGTACTTC
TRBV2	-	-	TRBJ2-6	CASSPKGAGVSRFGANVLTF	TGTGCCAGCAGTCCCAAAGGGGCAGGGGTGTCCCGCTTTGGGGCCAACGTCCTGACTTTC
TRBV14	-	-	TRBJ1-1	CASSLRAGAGTEAFF	TGTGCCAGCAGCCTAAGAGCAGGGGCGGGCACTGAAGCTTTCTTT
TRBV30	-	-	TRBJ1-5	CAWKQPDQPQHF	TGTGCCTGGAAACAGCCCGATCAGCCCCAGCATTTT
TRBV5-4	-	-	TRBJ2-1	CASSLGQYNEQFF	TGTGCCAGCAGCTTGGGACAGTACAATGAGCAGTTCTTC
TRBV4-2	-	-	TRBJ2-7	CASSKGEGGISYEQYF	TGTGCCAGCAGCAAAGGGGAGGGGGGAATCTCCTACGAGCAGTACTTC
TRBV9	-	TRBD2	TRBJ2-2	CASSVLAGALNTGELFF	TGTGCCAGCAGCGTTCTAGCGGGGGCCTTAAACACCGGGGAGCTGTTTTTT
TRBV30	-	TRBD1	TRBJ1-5	CAWSVEQGAGQPQHF	TGTGCCTGGAGTGTAGAACAGGGGGCTGGGCAGCCCCAGCATTTT
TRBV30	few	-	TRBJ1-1	CACAGGRTENTEAFF	TGTGCCTGCGCGGGGGGCCGCACCGAGAACACTGAAGCTTTCTTT
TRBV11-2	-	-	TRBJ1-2	CASSLLGPRQQTNYGYTF	TGTGCCAGCAGCTTATTGGGGCCTAGACAGCAAACTAACTATGGCTACACCTTC
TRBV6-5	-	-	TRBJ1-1	CASSSGWKAFF	TGTGCCAGCAGTTCAGGCTGGAAAGCTTTCTTT
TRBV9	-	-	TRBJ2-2	CASSVRERTGELFF	TGTGCCAGCAGCGTCAGGGAAAGGACCGGGGAGCTGTTTTTT
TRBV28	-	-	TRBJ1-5	CASSLLNQPQHF	TGTGCCAGCAGCCTTCTTAATCAGCCCCAGCATTTT
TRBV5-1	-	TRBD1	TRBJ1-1	CASSFRDSFGDTEAFF	TGCGCCAGCAGCTTCCGGGACAGCTTTGGGGACACTGAAGCTTTCTTT
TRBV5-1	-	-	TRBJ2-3	CASSLAGGGRDTQYF	TGCGCCAGCAGCTTGGCCGGGGGAGGCCGCGATACGCAGTATTTT
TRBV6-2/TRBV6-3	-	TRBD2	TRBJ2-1	CASSWSGGEQFF	TGTGCCAGCAGTTGGAGCGGGGGGGAGCAGTTCTTC
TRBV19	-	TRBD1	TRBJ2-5	CASSPGTGTQETQYF	TGTGCCAGTAGTCCAGGGACAGGGACCCAAGAGACCCAGTACTTC
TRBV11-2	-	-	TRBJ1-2	CASSPERDYGYTF	TGTGCCAGCAGCCCCGAGAGGGACTATGGCTACACCTTC
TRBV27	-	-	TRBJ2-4	CASSLGGAYLAKNIQYF	TGTGCCAGCAGTTTGGGGGGAGCCTATCTGGCCAAAAACATTCAGTACTTC
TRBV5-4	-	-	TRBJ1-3	CASSLESGNTIYF	TGTGCCAGCAGCTTGGAGAGTGGAAACACCATATATTTT
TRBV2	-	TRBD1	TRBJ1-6	CASSGQGNSPLHF	TGTGCCAGCAGTGGACAGGGGAATTCACCCCTCCACTTT
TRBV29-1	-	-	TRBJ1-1	CSGLAAEAFF	TGCAGCGGACTTGCAGCTGAAGCTTTCTTT
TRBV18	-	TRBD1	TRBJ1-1	CASSPGQGGTEAFF	TGTGCCAGCTCACCAGGACAGGGGGGCACTGAAGCTTTCTTT
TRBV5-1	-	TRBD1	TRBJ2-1	CASSLVTGVNNEQFF	TGCGCCAGCAGCTTGGTGACAGGGGTAAACAATGAGCAGTTCTTC
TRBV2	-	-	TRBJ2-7	CASGEANSYEQYF	TGTGCCAGCGGGGAGGCCAATTCCTACGAGCAGTACTTC
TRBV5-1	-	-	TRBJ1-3	CASSLDSGNTIYF	TGCGCCAGCAGCTTGGACAGCGGAAACACCATATATTTT